This T cell receptor beta chain was captured by sequencing in a study of Graves' ophthalmopathy and Graves' hyperthyroidism. TCR beta CDR3 regions were amplified from RNA transcripts. Amplification began with first-round RT-PCR using HTBI primers, then second-round multiplex PCR was performed. TCRdb reanalysed the multiplex PCR reads using MiXCR and keeps one entry per CDR3 protein. The data hold a few hundred thousand distinct CDR3 sequences, with approximately 21% observed a single time. Trimming left V 6 bases short and J 6 bases short, with 23 bases between. Germline V gene sequence: CDR1 MGHDK, CDR2 SYGVNS. CDR3 length equals 16 residues. The study excluded patients with other autoimmune diseases, uncontrolled infections, pregnancy or lactation. The source of the PBMCs was over 8.5 ml of fresh peripheral blood. This clonotype was picked up many times.

Sequences were obtained from peripheral blood. The clonotype originates from a woman under 30 with stable Graves' hyperthyroidism. This chain links TRBV25-1 with TRBJ1-2, with a tentative D call TRBD1 (6 bases). CDR3: CASSVAQGGRGDGYTF. The CDR3 region has the DNA TGTGCCAGCAGCGTCGCTCAAGGGGGGAGGGGAGATGGCTACACCTTC.